This T cell receptor (beta chain) was sequenced for a study of PD-L1 blockade in urothelial cancer. Germline V CDR1 and CDR2: MNHEY, SMNVEV (reference sequence). Unmatched junction bases numbered 8, after V lost 6 bases and J lost 7 bases. The CDR3 runs 13 residues. The sample's time point: pretreatment peripheral blood. Sequencing was performed with immunoSEQ multiplex PCR; in TCRdb, only in-frame clones are kept and a portion is missing. The sample shows around 92,000 clones, about 90% of them seen only once. The receptor comes from a woman over 75 with urothelial cancer. The sample in question was PBMCs, obtained around atezolizumab (anti-PD-L1) treatment. This chain connects TRBV27 to TRBJ1-2; 7 bases fit TRBD1. The CDR3 loop is CASSRDRVGGYTF. Here the CDR3 DNA reads TGTGCCAGCAGCCGAGACAGGGTTGGTGGCTACACCTTC.